One and the same sample provided the 11 T cell receptor beta chains below, sequenced in a study of neurological immune-mediated disorders. TCRdb re-derived calls from the 5' RACE reads in MiXCR, one entry per CDR3 protein. The sample includes 50,000 to 60,000 distinct CDR3 sequences, over 15% seen only once; the top ten take roughly 4.5%. Sequencing was performed on PBMCs. The source of these receptors is a man in his 60s in good health.

The V and J genes are TRBV6-1 and TRBJ1-5; possible D gene TRBD1, 5 bases. This CDR3 spans 23 amino acids. The germline V gene has CDR1 MNHNS and CDR2 SASEGT. V shed 1 base and J shed 2 bases, with 33 bases lying between them. The CDR3: CASSEGTRRGADVKRVGNQPQHF. The CDR3 DNA follows: TGTGCCAGCAGTGAAGGGACCCGTAGAGGGGCAGACGTTAAGCGGGTAGGCAATCAGCCCCAGCATTTT.

This clonotype came up many times. This sequence joins TRBV7-3 and TRBJ2-3; the D gene is possibly TRBD2 (6 bases). The CDR3 covers 17 residues. Trimming removed 5 bases from V and 0 bases from J, with 18 bases in between. In germline, CDR1 is SGHTA, CDR2 FQGTGA. This CDR3 is CASSLGAAGTSTDTQYF. As DNA, the CDR3 is TGTGCCAGCAGCCTAGGGGCGGCGGGGACTAGCACAGATACGCAGTATTTT.

This clonotype occurred many times. J is TRBJ2-1 and V is TRBV5-1, with 7 positions matching TRBD1. V lost 0 bases and J lost 5; bases outside the gene matches: 2. Germline CDR1 SGHRS, CDR2 YFSETQ. The CDR3 totals 14 residues. CDR3 sequence: CASSLGQGDNEQFF. CDR3 DNA sequence: TGCGCCAGCAGCTTGGGTCAGGGGGACAATGAGCAGTTCTTC. The whole variable domain, filled in from reference TRBV5-1 and TRBJ2-1, reads KAGVTQTPRYLIKTRGQQVTLSCSPISGHRSVSWYQQTPGQGLQFLFEYFSETQRNKGNFPGRFSGRQFSNSRSEMNVSTLELGDSALYLCASSLGQGDNEQFFGPGTRLTVL.

This clonotype was recorded at least ten times. V is TRBV20-1 and J is TRBJ1-1; no firm D call. The V gene lost 6 bases and the J gene lost 1 base, with 12 bases spanning the gap. This CDR3 region has 13 residues. Germline CDR1 and CDR2: DFQATT and SNEGSKA (reference sequence). The CDR3 here is CSASRSRNTEAFF. The CDR3 DNA is TGCAGTGCCTCCCGTTCACGGAACACTGAAGCTTTCTTT.

This clonotype was seen at least ten times. The chain employs TRBV7-9 and TRBJ1-1; D perhaps matches TRBD1 (6 bases). Trimming left V 4 bases short and J 1 base short, with 10 bases between. CDR1 is SEHNR, CDR2 FQNEAQ, per germline (reference sequence). The CDR3 runs 14 residues. The CDR3 sequence: CASSSNRENTEAFF. CDR3 in DNA: TGTGCCAGCAGCTCTAACAGGGAGAACACTGAAGCTTTCTTT. The variable domain in full, completed from reference TRBV7-9 and TRBJ1-1, reads DTGVSQNPRHKITKRGQNVTFRCDPISEHNRLYWYRQTLGQGPEFLTYFQNEAQLEKSRLLSDRFSAERPKGSFSTLEIQRTEQGDSAMYLCASSSNRENTEAFFGQGTRLTVV.

This clonotype showed up many times. The V and J genes are TRBV7-2 and TRBJ2-7; D is unresolved. The V end lost 4 bases, the J end lost 6 bases, and 10 bases lay between the germline ends. The CDR3 length is 12 residues. The germline CDR1 and CDR2 sequences are SGHTA and FQGNSA. CDR3: CASSSGPGEQYF. The CDR3 DNA reads TGTGCCAGCAGCTCCGGGCCGGGCGAGCAGTACTTC.

This clonotype was counted only a few times. The rearrangement joins TRBV29-1 to TRBJ1-1; D possibly corresponds to TRBD1 (6 bases). Germline-derived CDR1 and CDR2 are SQVTM and ANQGSEA. Trimming cost V 7 bases and J 4 bases, with 22 bases left between them. The CDR3 has 15 amino acids. CDR3 DNA sequence: TGCAGCGGGAGGGACACGGCTGGCGGCGGCACTGAAGCTTTCTTT. Its translation: CSGRDTAGGGTEAFF.

In its sample, this clonotype was seen many times. The rearrangement uses TRBV6-5 and TRBJ2-1; D is perhaps TRBD2 (5 bases). Trimming cost V 6 bases and J 1 base, with 7 bases left between them. The length of the CDR3 is 13 residues. Looked up from germline, CDR1 is MNHEY and CDR2 is SVGAGI. CDR3 bases: TGTGCCAGCAGACGGGATTCCTACAATGAGCAGTTCTTC. Its protein product is CASRRDSYNEQFF.

This clonotype came up once. V and J are TRBV20-1 and TRBJ2-7; 7 bases match TRBD1. The CDR3 runs 13 residues. V shed 6 bases and J 0 bases; nucleotides not matched to a gene: 5. From germline, CDR1 is DFQATT and CDR2 SNEGSKA (reference sequence). CDR3 region: CSAWDSLSYEQYF. The DNA for the CDR3 is TGCAGTGCCTGGGACAGCCTCTCCTACGAGCAGTACTTC.

This clonotype has at least ten counts. The chain couples TRBV7-2 to TRBJ1-6; D remains unclear. Looked up from germline, CDR1 is SGHTA and CDR2 is FQGNSA. The CDR3 length is 15 residues. Trimming left V 2 bases short and J 10 bases short, with 15 bases between. The CDR3 region has the DNA TGTGCCAGCAGCTTAAGCGTCAACTCGGGATCACCCCTCCACTTT. This codes for CASSLSVNSGSPLHF. The whole variable domain, filled in from reference TRBV7-2 and TRBJ1-6, reads GAGVSQSPSNKVTEKGKDVELRCDPISGHTALYWYRQSLGQGLEFLIYFQGNSAPDKSGLPSDRFSAERTGGSVSTLTIQRTQQEDSAVYLCASSLSVNSGSPLHFGNGTRLTVT.

The table lists this clonotype with many counts. This rearrangement joins TRBV5-1 to TRBJ1-4; 8 nucleotides match TRBD1. Unmatched junction bases numbered 5, after V lost 1 base and J lost 6 bases. The CDR3 runs 15 residues. Germline V gene data show CDR1 as SGHRS and CDR2 as YFSETQ. The CDR3 nucleotides are TGCGCCAGCAGCTTGCAGGGGGCGGTGTATGAAAAACTGTTTTTT. Protein sequence: CASSLQGAVYEKLFF.